This T cell receptor beta chain is drawn from a study of control samples from healthy donors and cancer patients (dated by TCRdb to about 2020). Library construction relied on the immunoSEQ multiplex PCR assay. What TCRdb holds here is the immuneACCESS table cut down to in-frame rearrangements. Part of the clones is not present; checked against another copy, under half of the missing clones reflect an unresolved V gene, and the others are unexplained. This sample has approximately 50,000 clones in its table, and over 85% of those were observed once. The leading ten clones occupy 0.8% of the sample. Measured from the cysteine to the phenylalanine, the CDR3 is 15 residues long. The CDR3 DNA has 45 bases and is translated from base 1. Trimming leaves V shorter by 4 bases and J shorter by 4 bases, with the junction holding 5 bases beyond the gene matches. CDR1 and CDR2 are drawn from the germline V gene: LGHNA, YNFKEQ.

A remark on this clone: What antigen it recognizes has not been identified. No base quality values were provided; no much bigger clone lies one nucleotide off.

The sequence was obtained from a man younger than 40 with colorectal cancer. Source material: PBMCs. Rearrangement joined TRBV4-2 to TRBJ2-1, and 9 bases in between align with TRBD2. The DNA reads as follows: TGTGCCAGCAGCCGCCGGACTAGCGAATACAATGAGCAGTTCTTC. Protein translation: CASSRRTSEYNEQFF.